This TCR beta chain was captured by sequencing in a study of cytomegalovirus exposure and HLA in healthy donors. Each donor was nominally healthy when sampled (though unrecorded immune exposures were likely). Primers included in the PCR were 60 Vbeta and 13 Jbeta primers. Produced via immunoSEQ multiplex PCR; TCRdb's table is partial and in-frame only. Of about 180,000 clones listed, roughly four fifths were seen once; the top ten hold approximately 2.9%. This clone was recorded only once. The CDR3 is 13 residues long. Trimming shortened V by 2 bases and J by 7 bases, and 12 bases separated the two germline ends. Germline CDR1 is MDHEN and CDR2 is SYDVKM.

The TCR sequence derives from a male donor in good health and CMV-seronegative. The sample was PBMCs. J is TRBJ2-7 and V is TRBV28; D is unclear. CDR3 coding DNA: TGTGCCAGCAGTTTAACCTCCCAGAGGGAGCAGTACTTC. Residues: CASSLTSQREQYF.